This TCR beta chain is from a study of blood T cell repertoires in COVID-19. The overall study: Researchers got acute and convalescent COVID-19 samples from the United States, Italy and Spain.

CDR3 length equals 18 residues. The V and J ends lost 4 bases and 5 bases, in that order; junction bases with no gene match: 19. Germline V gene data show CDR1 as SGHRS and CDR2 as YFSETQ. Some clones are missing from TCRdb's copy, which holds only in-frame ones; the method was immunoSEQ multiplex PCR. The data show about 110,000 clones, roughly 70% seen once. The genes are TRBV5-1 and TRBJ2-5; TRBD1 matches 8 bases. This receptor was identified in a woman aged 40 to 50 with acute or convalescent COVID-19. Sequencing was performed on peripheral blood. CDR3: CASSRTLTQGAKEETQYF. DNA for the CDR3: TGCGCCAGCAGCCGAACCCTTACTCAGGGGGCGAAGGAGGAGACCCAGTACTTC. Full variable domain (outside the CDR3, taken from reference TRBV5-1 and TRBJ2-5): KAGVTQTPRYLIKTRGQQVTLSCSPISGHRSVSWYQQTPGQGLQFLFEYFSETQRNKGNFPGRFSGRQFSNSRSEMNVSTLELGDSALYLCASSRTLTQGAKEETQYFGPGTRLLVL.